This entry lists 6 T cell receptor beta chains sequenced from one sample in a study of control samples from healthy donors and cancer patients. Data came from immunoSEQ multiplex PCR; TCRdb stores just in-frame clones and leaves some out. In the table there are 150,000 to 200,000 clones, 90% of which are singletons. Specimen: blood. The receptor set was obtained from a woman in her forties or fifties in good health.

The V call is TRBV19, the J call TRBJ2-5, with 8 bases aligning to TRBD2. The CDR3 has 14 amino acids. V lost 10 bases to trimming and J lost 4 bases; unmatched junction nucleotides: 11. In germline, CDR1 is LNHDA, CDR2 SQIVND (reference sequence). In DNA, the CDR3 is TGTGCCACACAATCGGGGGGGCCGGGAGAGACCCAGTACTTC. Its protein product is CATQSGGPGETQYF. Filled out from reference TRBV19 and TRBJ2-5, the complete variable domain reads DGGITQSPKYLFRKEGQNVTLSCEQNLNHDAMYWYRQDPGQGLRLIYYSQIVNDFQKGDIAEGYSVSREKKESFPLTVTSAQKNPTAFYLCATQSGGPGETQYFGPGTRLLVL.

The chain is built from TRBV9 and TRBJ1-2; D call uncertain. Germline CDR1 SGDLS, CDR2 YYNGEE. The V and J ends lost 4 bases and 0 bases respectively, with 10 bases between them. This CDR3 comprises 14 residues. DNA of the CDR3: TGTGCCAGCAGCAACCGGGAATCTAACTATGGCTACACCTTC. The encoded protein is CASSNRESNYGYTF.

The V and J genes are TRBV9 and TRBJ1-2, with D possibly being TRBD1 (6 bases). Germline V gives CDR1 SGDLS, CDR2 YYNGEE. V dropped 4 bases and J dropped 5 bases, with 15 bases sitting between them. The CDR3 consists of 14 residues. The CDR3 region has the DNA TGTGCCAGCAGCCCACTGGACAGAGGGTATGGCTACACCTTC. Translating gives CASSPLDRGYGYTF.

This clone was picked up one time. The V and J genes are TRBV6-4 and TRBJ1-2; 8 bases line up with TRBD1. Germline V CDR1 and CDR2: MRHNA, SNTAGT. The CDR3 has 13 amino acids. Trimming cost V 5 bases and J 7 bases; bases outside gene matches: 6. CDR3 sequence reads: CASSPTGVGGYTF. CDR3 DNA: TGTGCCAGCAGTCCGACAGGGGTTGGTGGCTACACCTTC.

The chain joins TRBV20-1 to TRBJ1-2; no definite D call. There are 11 residues in the CDR3. Germline V CDR1 and CDR2: DFQATT, SNEGSKA (reference sequence). With 5 bases removed from V and 6 bases from J, the gap between germline ends came to 10 bases. CDR3 sequence reads: CSASDGHGYTF. Written as DNA, the CDR3 is TGCAGTGCTTCGGACGGCCATGGCTACACCTTC.

V usage is TRBV19 and J usage is TRBJ2-1; TRBD2 matches at 9 bases. Per germline, CDR1 LNHDA and CDR2 SQIVND (reference sequence). The CDR3 extends over 16 amino acids. V was clipped by 4 bases and J by 4 bases; unmatched bases: 8. The CDR3 region has the DNA TGTGCCAGTAGTAGCCTAGCGGGGCTAACATACAATGAGCAGTTCTTC. It yields the protein CASSSLAGLTYNEQFF. Combining the CDR3 with reference TRBV19 and TRBJ2-1 gives the whole variable domain DGGITQSPKYLFRKEGQNVTLSCEQNLNHDAMYWYRQDPGQGLRLIYYSQIVNDFQKGDIAEGYSVSREKKESFPLTVTSAQKNPTAFYLCASSSLAGLTYNEQFFGPGTRLTVL.